This entry lists 24 T cell receptor beta chains sequenced from one sample in a study of identical twins. TCRdb re-derived calls from the 5' RACE reads in MiXCR, one entry per CDR3 protein. This sample has 650,000 to 750,000 distinct CDR3 sequences, with over 20% found just once. The sample also formed part of further work on T cells expressing NK-cell markers.

Sequenced: PBMCs. These TCRs come from a woman younger than 35 in good health.

This chain connects TRBV7-2 to TRBJ2-2; TRBD1 matches 9 bases. V shed 5 bases and J 6 bases; nucleotides not matched to a gene: 4. Germline loops: CDR1 SGHTA, CDR2 FQGNSA. This CDR3 has 14 residues. Here the CDR3 reads CASSRTGDAGELFF. The CDR3 DNA reads TGTGCCAGCAGCCGGACAGGGGACGCCGGGGAGCTGTTTTTT.

This clonotype came up a few times. The chain employs TRBV20-1 and TRBJ1-2; possible D gene TRBD1, 5 bases. Trimming pared 1 base from V and 5 bases from J, leaving 14 bases between. Germline CDR1 and CDR2: DFQATT and SNEGSKA (reference sequence). The CDR3 contains 14 residues. The CDR3 sequence: CSARGTGTVYGYTF. The CDR3 bases are TGCAGTGCTAGAGGAACCGGGACGGTATATGGCTACACCTTC.

This clonotype was observed many times. The chain is built from TRBV12-3 or TRBV12-4 and TRBJ1-2; 8 bases are a match to TRBD1. The junction had 2 bases not matched to a gene; V was cut back by 6 bases and J by 8 bases. The CDR3 consists of 11 residues. The CDR3 here is CASRRDRGYTF. The DNA of the CDR3 is TGTGCCAGCAGGAGGGACAGGGGCTACACCTTC.

The V gene is TRBV3-1, the J gene TRBJ1-1; 7 bases are shared with TRBD1. Germline V CDR1 and CDR2: LGHDT, YNNKEL (reference sequence). Losses at the gene ends were 3 bases for V and 4 bases for J; bases not matched to a gene: 5. There are 14 residues in the CDR3. The CDR3 here is CASSQGTAGTEAFF. CDR3 in DNA: TGTGCCAGCAGCCAGGGGACAGCGGGCACTGAAGCTTTCTTT.

There are many counts of this clonotype. The V gene is TRBV6-1, the J gene TRBJ2-1, with TRBD2 matching 10 bases. V dropped 7 bases and J dropped 7; count of bases not matched to a gene: 7. The CDR3 runs to 14 residues. Germline CDR1 MNHNS, CDR2 SASEGT. The CDR3 bases are TGTGCCAGCATTCCAGCGGGAGGGGGGAATGAGCAGTTCTTC. Residues: CASIPAGGGNEQFF.

This clonotype occurred many times. V gene TRBV9 combines with J gene TRBJ2-4; D might be TRBD1 or TRBD2, each matching 6 bases. Per the germline V gene, CDR1 is SGDLS and CDR2 is YYNGEE. This CDR3 is 14 amino acids long. Trimming shortened V by 1 base and J by 8 bases, and 13 bases separated the two germline ends. CDR3: CASSVTGARDIQYF. Here the CDR3 DNA reads TGTGCCAGCAGCGTAACGGGGGCGCGAGACATTCAGTACTTC.

This clonotype was seen a few times. The genes are TRBV10-1 and TRBJ1-5; TRBD1 matches 10 bases. Germline V CDR1 and CDR2: WNHNN, SYGVQD (reference sequence). CDR3 length equals 17 residues. With 6 bases clipped from V and 2 bases from J, the junction kept 10 bases outside the gene matches. Here the CDR3 DNA reads TGCGCCAGCAGCGACCCCGACAGGGGGCGAGGCAATCAGCCCCAGCATTTT. Amino acid sequence: CASSDPDRGRGNQPQHF.

The chain couples TRBV5-5 to TRBJ1-1; D is undetermined. The CDR3 has 13 residues. CDR1 and CDR2 from the germline V gene are SGHKS and YYEKEE (reference sequence). The V and J ends lost 0 bases and 3 bases respectively, with 6 bases between them. CDR3 region: CASSLERYTEAFF. The CDR3 DNA sequence: TGTGCCAGCAGCTTGGAACGGTACACTGAAGCTTTCTTT. Drawing the rest from reference TRBV5-5 and TRBJ1-1, the complete variable domain is DAGVTQSPTHLIKTRGQQVTLRCSPISGHKSVSWYQQVLGQGPQFIFQYYEKEERGRGNFPDRFSARQFPNYSSELNVNALLLGDSALYLCASSLERYTEAFFGQGTRLTVV.

The chain combines TRBV10-3 with TRBJ1-5; D possibly corresponds to TRBD1 (5 bases). CDR1 and CDR2 (germline): ENHRY, SYGVKD. The CDR3 spans 13 residues. The ends were cut back, 6 bases at V and 7 bases at J, with 13 bases in the middle. The CDR3 here is CAIRGGEGQPQHF. The CDR3 DNA reads as TGTGCCATCAGGGGAGGGGAGGGGCAGCCCCAGCATTTT.

There are a few counts of this clonotype. V and J are TRBV12-3 or TRBV12-4 and TRBJ2-5; the D is unclear. The V gene lost 2 bases and the J gene lost 0 bases, with 10 bases spanning the gap. The CDR3 totals 15 residues. The CDR3 loop is CASSLTVTYQETQYF. CDR3 sequence (DNA): TGTGCCAGCAGTTTAACGGTCACGTACCAAGAGACCCAGTACTTC.

The V call is TRBV5-1, the J call TRBJ1-1; 9 bases are a match to TRBD1. This CDR3 has 15 residues. V was clipped by 4 bases and J by 1 base; unmatched bases: 5. Germline loops: CDR1 SGHRS, CDR2 YFSETQ. The CDR3 DNA reads TGCGCCAGCAGCCAGGGGACAGGGTGGAACACTGAAGCTTTCTTT. Translated: CASSQGTGWNTEAFF.

The V and J genes are TRBV7-2 and TRBJ2-3; the match to TRBD2 covers 9 bases. Germline V gene lookup returns CDR1 SGHTA and CDR2 FQGNSA. Trimming cost V 1 base and J 5 bases; bases outside gene matches: 4. The CDR3 covers 15 residues. CDR3 in amino acids: CASSLGAGGRDTQYF. CDR3 coding DNA: TGTGCCAGCAGCTTAGGAGCGGGGGGAAGAGATACGCAGTATTTT.

This clonotype turned up a few times. The V call is TRBV10-3, the J call TRBJ2-3; D gene ambiguous. CDR3 length: 13 amino acids. Germline assignment: CDR1 ENHRY and CDR2 SYGVKD. V lost 3 bases, J lost 6 bases, and 10 bases lay in between. The CDR3 spells CAISDLREDTQYF. As DNA, the CDR3 is TGTGCCATCAGTGATCTTAGAGAGGATACGCAGTATTTT.

Ten or more counts support this clonotype. The V gene is TRBV6-4, the J gene TRBJ2-1; D possibly corresponds to TRBD2 (5 bases). The CDR3 runs 13 residues. CDR1 is MRHNA, CDR2 SNTAGT, per germline. Trimming took off 0 bases at V and 9 bases at J, with 9 bases between the two ends. CDR3 sequence: CASSDSERLEQFF. The DNA of the CDR3 is TGTGCCAGCAGTGACTCCGAGCGGCTTGAGCAGTTCTTC.

The CDR3 loop is CASSLGQTFASPLHF. CDR3 coding DNA: TGTGCCAGCAGCTTAGGACAGACCTTTGCCTCACCCCTCCACTTT. The V and J genes are TRBV7-6 and TRBJ1-6, with TRBD1 as a possible D gene (5 bases). The CDR3 has 15 residues. V lost 1 base and J lost 10, with 14 bases in between. CDR1 is SGHVS and CDR2 is FNYEAQ in the germline V gene.

The CDR3 coding sequence is TGCAGTGCTTCCGGGACTGATCAGCCCCAGCATTTT. Translating it yields CSASGTDQPQHF. The genes are TRBV20-1 and TRBJ1-5; a possible D gene is TRBD1 (5 bases). V lost 5 bases and J 5 bases, leaving 10 bases between the germline ends. CDR1 is DFQATT, CDR2 SNEGSKA, per germline (reference sequence). The CDR3 runs to 12 residues.

This clonotype was counted between two and nine times. The chain recombines TRBV6-2 or TRBV6-3 with TRBJ2-3, with 9 bases lining up with TRBD2. This CDR3 has 13 amino acids. J gave up 9 bases and V 2 bases, and 3 bases lay outside the gene matches. The germline V gene encodes CDR1 MNHEY and CDR2 SVGEGT. The CDR3 region has the DNA TGTGCCAGCAGTTACGGCACTAGCGGGACGCAGTATTTT. Translation: CASSYGTSGTQYF.

This clonotype was found a few times. The chain combines TRBV6-5 with TRBJ2-3; unclear D gene. The CDR3 has 15 residues. CDR1 is MNHEY and CDR2 is SVGAGI in the germline V gene. The V gene lost 0 bases and the J gene lost 4 bases, with 11 bases spanning the gap. CDR3 sequence: CASSYSGTVADTQYF. The CDR3 region has the DNA TGTGCCAGCAGTTACTCGGGCACGGTGGCAGATACGCAGTATTTT.

The genes are TRBV7-9 and TRBJ2-3, with a weak D call TRBD2 (5 bases). V was trimmed by 4 bases and J by 0 bases, leaving 17 bases between them. Germline CDR1 is SEHNR and CDR2 is FQNEAQ (reference sequence). CDR3 size: 17 residues. This CDR3 reads CASSSSRGAGSTDTQYF. CDR3 in DNA: TGTGCCAGCAGCTCCTCGCGTGGCGCGGGTAGCACAGATACGCAGTATTTT.

This chain uses TRBV9 with TRBJ2-7; D is possibly TRBD1 or TRBD2 (5 bases each). CDR1 and CDR2 from the germline V gene are SGDLS and YYNGEE. This CDR3 has 14 residues. With 4 bases removed from V and 6 bases from J, the gap between germline ends came to 17 bases. The chain's CDR3 is CASSPRMAGTEQYF. The CDR3 DNA sequence: TGTGCCAGCAGCCCCCGTATGGCAGGGACCGAGCAGTACTTC.

The J gene is TRBJ2-1, the V gene TRBV6-2 or TRBV6-3, with D tentatively TRBD2 (5 bases). CDR3 length equals 15 residues. Trimming took 7 bases from V and 7 from J, leaving 20 bases between them. CDR1 and CDR2 (germline): MNHEY, SVGEGT. The CDR3 nucleotides are TGTGCCAGCACCCCCGAGCCTAGAGGGTTGAATGAGCAGTTCTTC. This encodes CASTPEPRGLNEQFF.

This chain connects TRBV18 to TRBJ1-4, with D unresolved. V shed 8 bases and J shed 8 bases, with 15 bases lying between them. There are 13 residues in the CDR3. Per germline, CDR1 KGHSH and CDR2 LQKENI. CDR3 bases: TGTGCCAGCGAGGCCGGCGTTCAAGAAAAACTGTTTTTT. Its translation is CASEAGVQEKLFF.

V usage is TRBV30 and J usage is TRBJ1-1; no clear D gene. V was shortened by 1 base and J by 4 bases, with 7 bases between the two germline ends. The V gene's germline CDR1 is GTSNPN and CDR2 SVGIG (reference sequence). This CDR3 has 12 amino acids. CDR3 region: CAWSEGITEAFF. CDR3 coding DNA: TGTGCCTGGAGTGAGGGAATCACTGAAGCTTTCTTT. The full variable domain, its missing parts supplied by reference TRBV30 and TRBJ1-1, is SQTIHQWPATLVQPVGSPLSLECTVEGTSNPNLYWYRQAAGRGLQLLFYSVGIGQISSEVPQNLSASRPQDRQFILSSKKLLLSDSGFYLCAWSEGITEAFFGQGTRLTVV.

The chain couples TRBV29-1 to TRBJ2-5; no clear D. With 7 bases removed from V and 2 bases from J, the gap between germline ends came to 11 bases. This CDR3 comprises 12 residues. Germline V gives CDR1 SQVTM, CDR2 ANQGSEA. CDR3 in DNA: TGCAGCGGCTCTGGGGATCAAGAGACCCAGTACTTC. Protein product: CSGSGDQETQYF.